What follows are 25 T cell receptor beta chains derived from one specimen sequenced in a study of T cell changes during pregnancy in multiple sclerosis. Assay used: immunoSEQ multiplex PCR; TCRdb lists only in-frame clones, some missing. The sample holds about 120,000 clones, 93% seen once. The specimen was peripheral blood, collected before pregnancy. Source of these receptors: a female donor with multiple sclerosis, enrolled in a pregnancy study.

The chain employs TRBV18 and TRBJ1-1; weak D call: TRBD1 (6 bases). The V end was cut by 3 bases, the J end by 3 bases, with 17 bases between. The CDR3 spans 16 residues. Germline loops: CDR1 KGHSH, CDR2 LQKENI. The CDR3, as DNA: TGTGCCAGCTCACCCTTTTACAGGGTACCGGACACTGAAGCTTTCTTT. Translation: CASSPFYRVPDTEAFF.

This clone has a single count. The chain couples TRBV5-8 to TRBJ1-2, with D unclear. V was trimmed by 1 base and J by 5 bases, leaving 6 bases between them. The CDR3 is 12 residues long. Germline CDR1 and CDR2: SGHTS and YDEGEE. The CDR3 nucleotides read TGTGCCAGCAGCTTGCCCATTTATGGCTACACCTTC. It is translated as CASSLPIYGYTF. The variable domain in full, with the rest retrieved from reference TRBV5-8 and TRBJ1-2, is EAGVTQSPTHLIKTRGQQATLRCSPISGHTSVYWYQQALGLGLQFLLWYDEGEERNRGNFPPRFSGRQFPNYSSELNVNALELEDSALYLCASSLPIYGYTFGSGTRLTVV.

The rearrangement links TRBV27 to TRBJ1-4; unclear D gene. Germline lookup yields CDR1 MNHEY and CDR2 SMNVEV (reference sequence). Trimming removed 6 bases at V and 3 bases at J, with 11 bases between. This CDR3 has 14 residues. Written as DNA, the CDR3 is TGTGCCAGCAGGTCAGAAGTTCCTAATGAAAAACTGTTTTTT. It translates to CASRSEVPNEKLFF.

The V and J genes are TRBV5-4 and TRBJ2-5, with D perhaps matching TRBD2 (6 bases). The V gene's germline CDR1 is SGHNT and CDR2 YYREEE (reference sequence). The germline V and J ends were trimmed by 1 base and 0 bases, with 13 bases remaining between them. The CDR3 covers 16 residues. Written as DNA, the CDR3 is TGTGCCAGCAGCTTGAGGGGAGGTCCGTACCAAGAGACCCAGTACTTC. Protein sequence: CASSLRGGPYQETQYF.

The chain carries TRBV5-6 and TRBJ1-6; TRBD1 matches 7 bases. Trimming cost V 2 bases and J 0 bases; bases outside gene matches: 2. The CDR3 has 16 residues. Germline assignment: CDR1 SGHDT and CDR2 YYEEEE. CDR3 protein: CASSFRTGSYNSPLHF. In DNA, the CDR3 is TGTGCCAGCAGCTTCAGGACAGGCTCCTATAATTCACCCCTCCACTTT.

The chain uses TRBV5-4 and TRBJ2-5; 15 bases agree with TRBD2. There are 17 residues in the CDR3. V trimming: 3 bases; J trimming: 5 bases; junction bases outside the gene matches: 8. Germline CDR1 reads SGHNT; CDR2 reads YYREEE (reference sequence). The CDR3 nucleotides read TGTGCCAGCAGCTCTCGGACTAGCGGGGGGGCGGGGGAGACCCAGTACTTC. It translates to CASSSRTSGGAGETQYF.

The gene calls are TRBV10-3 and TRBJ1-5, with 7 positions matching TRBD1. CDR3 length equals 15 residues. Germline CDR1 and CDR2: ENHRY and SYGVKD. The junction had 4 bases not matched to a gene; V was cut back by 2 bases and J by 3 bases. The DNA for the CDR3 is TGTGCCATCAGTGAGAAGGGACAGTCCAATCAGCCCCAGCATTTT. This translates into CAISEKGQSNQPQHF.

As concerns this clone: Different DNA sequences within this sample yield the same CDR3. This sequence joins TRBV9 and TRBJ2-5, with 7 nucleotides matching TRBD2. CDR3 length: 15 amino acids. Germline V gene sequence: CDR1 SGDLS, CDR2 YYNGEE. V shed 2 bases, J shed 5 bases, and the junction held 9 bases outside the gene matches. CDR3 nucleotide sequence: TGTGCCAGCAGCGTGAGCGGGACCCGGGGGGAGACCCAGTACTTC. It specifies CASSVSGTRGETQYF.

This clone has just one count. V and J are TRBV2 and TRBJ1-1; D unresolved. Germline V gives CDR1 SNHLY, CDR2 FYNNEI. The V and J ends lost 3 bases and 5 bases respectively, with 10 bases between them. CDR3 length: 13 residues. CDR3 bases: TGTGCCAGCAGTGACGAGGCCTCGACTGAAGCTTTCTTT. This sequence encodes CASSDEASTEAFF. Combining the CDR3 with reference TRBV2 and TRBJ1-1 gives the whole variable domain EPEVTQTPSHQVTQMGQEVILRCVPISNHLYFYWYRQILGQKVEFLVSFYNNEISEKSEIFDDQFSVERPDGSNFTLKIRSTKLEDSAMYFCASSDEASTEAFFGQGTRLTVV.

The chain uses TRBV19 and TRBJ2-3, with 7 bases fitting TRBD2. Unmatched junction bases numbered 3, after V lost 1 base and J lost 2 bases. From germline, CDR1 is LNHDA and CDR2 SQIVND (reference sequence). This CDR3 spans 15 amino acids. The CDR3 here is CASSIAERDTDTQYF. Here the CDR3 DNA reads TGTGCCAGTAGTATAGCAGAGCGGGACACAGATACGCAGTATTTT.

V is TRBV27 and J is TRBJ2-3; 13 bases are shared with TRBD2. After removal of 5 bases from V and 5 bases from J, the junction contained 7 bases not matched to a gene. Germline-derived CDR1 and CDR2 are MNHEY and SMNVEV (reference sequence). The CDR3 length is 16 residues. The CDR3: CASSPGLAGAKDTQYF. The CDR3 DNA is TGTGCCAGCAGTCCAGGACTAGCGGGAGCAAAAGATACGCAGTATTTT.

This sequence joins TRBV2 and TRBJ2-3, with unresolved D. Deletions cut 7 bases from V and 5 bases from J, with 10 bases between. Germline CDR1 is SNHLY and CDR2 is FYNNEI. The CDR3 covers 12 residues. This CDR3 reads CASKAAGDTQYF. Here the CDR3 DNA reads TGTGCCAGCAAGGCGGCCGGAGATACGCAGTATTTT.

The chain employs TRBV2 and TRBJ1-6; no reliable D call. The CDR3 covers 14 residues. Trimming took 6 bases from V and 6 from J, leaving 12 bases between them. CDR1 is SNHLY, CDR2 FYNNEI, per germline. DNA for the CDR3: TGTGCCAGCAGGCGACTGATGGGTAATTCACCCCTCCACTTT. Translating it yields CASRRLMGNSPLHF.

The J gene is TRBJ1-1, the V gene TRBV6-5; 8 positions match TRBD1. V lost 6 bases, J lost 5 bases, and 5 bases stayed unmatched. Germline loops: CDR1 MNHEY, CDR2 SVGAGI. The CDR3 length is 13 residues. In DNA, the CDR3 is TGTGCCAGCAGGCCCCGGGACAGGACTGAAGCTTTCTTT. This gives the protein CASRPRDRTEAFF.

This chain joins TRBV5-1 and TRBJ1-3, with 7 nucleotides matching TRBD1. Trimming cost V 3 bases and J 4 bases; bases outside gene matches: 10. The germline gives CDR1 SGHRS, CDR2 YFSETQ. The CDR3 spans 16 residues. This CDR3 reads CASSSRQGLFGNTIYF. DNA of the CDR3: TGCGCCAGCAGCTCAAGACAGGGCTTATTCGGAAACACCATATATTTT.

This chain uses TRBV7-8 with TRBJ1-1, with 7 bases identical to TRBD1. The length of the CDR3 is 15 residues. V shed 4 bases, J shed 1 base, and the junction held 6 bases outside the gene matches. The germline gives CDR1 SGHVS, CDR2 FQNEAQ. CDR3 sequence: CASSSRGRGNTEAFF. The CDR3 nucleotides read TGTGCCAGCAGCTCTAGGGGGCGCGGGAACACTGAAGCTTTCTTT. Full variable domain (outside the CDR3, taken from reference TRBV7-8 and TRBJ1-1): GAGVSQSPRYKVAKRGQDVALRCDPISGHVSLFWYQQALGQGPEFLTYFQNEAQLDKSGLPSDRFFAERPEGSVSTLKIQRTQQEDSAVYLCASSSRGRGNTEAFFGQGTRLTVV.

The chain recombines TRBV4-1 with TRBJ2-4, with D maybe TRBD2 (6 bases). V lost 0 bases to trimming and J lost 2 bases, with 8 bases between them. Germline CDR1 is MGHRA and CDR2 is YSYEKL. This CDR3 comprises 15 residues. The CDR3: CASSQEGGSKNIQYF. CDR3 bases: TGCGCCAGCAGCCAAGAAGGAGGGTCCAAAAACATTCAGTACTTC.

CDR3 bases: TGCGCCAGCAGCCAAGTAGGGGCCTTATTTTACAATGAGCAGTTCTTC. Its protein is CASSQVGALFYNEQFF. The chain couples TRBV4-1 to TRBJ2-1; D might be TRBD1 (5 bases). The CDR3 is 16 residues long. Germline CDR1 reads MGHRA; CDR2 reads YSYEKL. The V end was cut by 1 base, the J end by 4 bases, with 14 bases between.

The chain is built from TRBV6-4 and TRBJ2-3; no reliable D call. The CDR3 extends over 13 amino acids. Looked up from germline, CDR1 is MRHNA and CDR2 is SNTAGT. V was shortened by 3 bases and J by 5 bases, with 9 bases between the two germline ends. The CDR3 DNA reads TGTGCCAGCAGTGAGCTAGTGGGAGATACGCAGTATTTT. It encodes CASSELVGDTQYF.

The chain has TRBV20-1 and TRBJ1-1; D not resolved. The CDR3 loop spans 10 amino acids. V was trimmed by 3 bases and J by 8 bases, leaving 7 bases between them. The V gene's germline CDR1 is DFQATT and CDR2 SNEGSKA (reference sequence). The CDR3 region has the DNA TGCAGTGCTAGTGGGGAGGAAGCTTTCTTT. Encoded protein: CSASGEEAFF.

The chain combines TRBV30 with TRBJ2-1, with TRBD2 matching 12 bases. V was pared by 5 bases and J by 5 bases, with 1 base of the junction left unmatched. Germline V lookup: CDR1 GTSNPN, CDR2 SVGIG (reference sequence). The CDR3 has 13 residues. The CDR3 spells CAWGLAGNNEQFF. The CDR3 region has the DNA TGTGCCTGGGGACTAGCGGGAAACAATGAGCAGTTCTTC.

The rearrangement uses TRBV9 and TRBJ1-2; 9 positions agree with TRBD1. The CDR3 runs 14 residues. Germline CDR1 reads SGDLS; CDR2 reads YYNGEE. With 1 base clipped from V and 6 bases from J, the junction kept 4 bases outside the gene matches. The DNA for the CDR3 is TGTGCCAGCAGCGTAAACACAGGGGGCGATGGCTACACCTTC. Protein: CASSVNTGGDGYTF.

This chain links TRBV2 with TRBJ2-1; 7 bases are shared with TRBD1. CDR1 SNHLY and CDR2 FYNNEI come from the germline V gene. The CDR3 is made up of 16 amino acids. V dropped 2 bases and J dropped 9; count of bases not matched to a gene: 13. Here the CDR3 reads CASSEYSGTEYGEQFF. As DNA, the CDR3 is TGTGCCAGCAGTGAATATTCCGGGACAGAATACGGTGAGCAGTTCTTC.

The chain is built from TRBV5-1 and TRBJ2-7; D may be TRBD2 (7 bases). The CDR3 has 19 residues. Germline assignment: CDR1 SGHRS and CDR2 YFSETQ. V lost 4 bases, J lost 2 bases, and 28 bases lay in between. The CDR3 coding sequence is TGCGCCAGCAGCCCCAAAACCCCTCACACGCGGGGGCGCACCTACGAGCAGTACTTC. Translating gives CASSPKTPHTRGRTYEQYF.

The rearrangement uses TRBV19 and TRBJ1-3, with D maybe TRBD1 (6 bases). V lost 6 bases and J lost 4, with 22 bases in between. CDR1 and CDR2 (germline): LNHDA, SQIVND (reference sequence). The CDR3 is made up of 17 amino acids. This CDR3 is CASSPPRGRALGNTIYF. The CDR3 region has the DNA TGTGCCAGTAGCCCCCCGCGGGGGCGAGCTCTGGGAAACACCATATATTTT.